This T cell receptor (beta chain) was observed in a study of T cell responses to AZD1222 COVID-19 vaccine. General study findings and limits: Seropositivity was recorded at baseline in only a handful of AZD1222 recipients. Two AZD1222 administrations were followed by greater Spike-specific TCR breadth and depth.

There are 14 residues in the CDR3. Between the trimmed V and J ends, which lost 3 bases and 2 bases, there was a span of 11 bases. Germline V gives CDR1 LNHDA, CDR2 SQIVND (reference sequence). Clones were read by immunoSEQ multiplex PCR, and TCRdb kept only the in-frame ones, dropping some. The sample lists about 120,000 clones, about 90% seen once, with around 10% in the top ten. As concerns this clone: Antigen specificity is unknown.

This chain joins TRBV19 and TRBJ2-7; perhaps TRBD1 as D (5 bases). The sequencing used peripheral blood, collected on day 0 of AZD1222 vaccination. The TCR sequence derives from an adult in good health. This chain's CDR3 is CASSMENRPYEQYF. The CDR3 region has the DNA TGTGCCAGTAGTATGGAGAACAGGCCCTACGAGCAGTACTTC.